This TCR beta chain stems from a study of blood T cell repertoires in COVID-19. The CDR3 covers 15 residues. The V and J ends lost 2 bases and 0 bases, in that order; junction bases with no gene match: 3. Germline V CDR1 and CDR2: LNHDA, SQIVND (reference sequence). Cohorts were determined from participant-reported clinical history. Libraries were prepared by immunoSEQ multiplex PCR; TCRdb keeps only in-frame clonotypes and omits some of them. Of roughly 260,000 clones in the sample, roughly nine tenths were seen once. This receptor was obtained from a woman aged 30 to 39 with acute COVID-19. This chain joins TRBV19 and TRBJ1-2, with 7 bases lining up with TRBD1. Sequencing was done on a sample of PBMCs or T cells enriched from blood (not recorded which). This chain's CDR3 is CASSIFTGANYGYTF. The CDR3 DNA reads as TGTGCCAGTAGTATATTCACAGGGGCTAACTATGGCTACACCTTC.